Given below is one TCR beta chain in context. The antigen remains unidentified. It was with a sample-barcoded 5' primer and a J-beta primer mix that a second PCR of about 6 to 12 cycles was run. At least 2.5 million CDR3-containing paired-end reads were obtained per sample. A single record per CDR3 protein comes from TCRdb applying MiXCR to the 5' RACE reads. The profile covers about 1.1 million distinct CDR3 sequences, with less than 45% appearing a single time and about an eighth taken by the ten largest. The CDR3 loop spans 19 amino acids. Looked up from germline, CDR1 is SNHLY and CDR2 is FYNNEI. Trimming left V 2 bases short and J 1 base short, with 23 bases between. The data originate from a study of blood T cells in healthy people across ages. Broader study findings: Per million T cells, TCR beta diversity dropped about linearly as age rose.

V gene TRBV2 combines with J gene TRBJ1-1, with TRBD1 as a possible D gene (6 bases). The clonotype was recovered from a man between 18 and 29 years old in good health. The sample consisted of blood. In nucleotides, the CDR3 is TGTGCCAGCAGTGAAACTTACGGGGGCGCGATGGGACGGAACACTGAAGCTTTCTTT. Its protein product is CASSETYGGAMGRNTEAFF.